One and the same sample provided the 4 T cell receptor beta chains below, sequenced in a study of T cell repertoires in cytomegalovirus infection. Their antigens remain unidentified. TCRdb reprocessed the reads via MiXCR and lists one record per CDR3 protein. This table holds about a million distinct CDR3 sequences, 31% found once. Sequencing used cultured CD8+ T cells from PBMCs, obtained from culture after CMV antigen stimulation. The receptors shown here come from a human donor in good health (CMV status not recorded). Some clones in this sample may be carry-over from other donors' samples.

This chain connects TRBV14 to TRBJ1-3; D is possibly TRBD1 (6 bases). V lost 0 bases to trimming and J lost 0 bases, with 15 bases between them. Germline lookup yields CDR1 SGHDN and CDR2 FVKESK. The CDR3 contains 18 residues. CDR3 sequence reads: CASSQEEDRTISGNTIYF. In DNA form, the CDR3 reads TGTGCCAGCAGCCAAGAGGAAGACAGGACTATCTCTGGAAACACCATATATTTT.

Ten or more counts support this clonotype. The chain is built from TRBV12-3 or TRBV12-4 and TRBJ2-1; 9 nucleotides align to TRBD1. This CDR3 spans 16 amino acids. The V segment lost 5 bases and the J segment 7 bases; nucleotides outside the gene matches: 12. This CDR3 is CASSPRGTGMTNEQFF. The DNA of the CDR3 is TGTGCCAGCAGTCCCCGAGGGACAGGGATGACAAATGAGCAGTTCTTC.

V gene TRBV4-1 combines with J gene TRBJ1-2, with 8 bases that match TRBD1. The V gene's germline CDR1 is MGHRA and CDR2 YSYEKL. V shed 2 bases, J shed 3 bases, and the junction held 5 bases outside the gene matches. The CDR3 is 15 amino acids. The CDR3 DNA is TGCGCCAGCAGCCAACCCCCGGGACAGGACTATGGCTACACCTTC. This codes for CASSQPPGQDYGYTF.

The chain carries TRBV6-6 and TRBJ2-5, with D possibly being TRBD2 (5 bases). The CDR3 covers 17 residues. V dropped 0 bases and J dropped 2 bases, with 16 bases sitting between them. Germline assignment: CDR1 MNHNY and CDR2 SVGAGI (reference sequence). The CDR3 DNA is TGTGCCAGCAGTTACTCTGATGGCGGGTTCCCACAAGAGACCCAGTACTTC. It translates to CASSYSDGGFPQETQYF.